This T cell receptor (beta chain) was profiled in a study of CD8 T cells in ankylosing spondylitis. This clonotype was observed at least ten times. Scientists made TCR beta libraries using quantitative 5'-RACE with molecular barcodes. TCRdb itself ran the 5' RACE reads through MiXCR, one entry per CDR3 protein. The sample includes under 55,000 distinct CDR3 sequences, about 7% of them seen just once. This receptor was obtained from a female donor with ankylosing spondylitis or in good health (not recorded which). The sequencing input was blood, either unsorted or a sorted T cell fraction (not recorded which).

The CDR3 sequence: CASSLGGARDEQFF. The CDR3 DNA sequence: TGCGCCAGCAGCTTGGGGGGCGCGAGGGATGAGCAGTTCTTC. The gene calls are TRBV5-1 and TRBJ2-1, with D perhaps given as TRBD1 or TRBD2 (5 bases each). CDR1 SGHRS and CDR2 YFSETQ come from the germline V gene. The CDR3 covers 14 residues. The V end was cut by 0 bases, the J end by 8 bases, with 12 bases between.